These 2 T cell receptor beta chains came from one sample sequenced in a study of T cell responses to AZD1222 COVID-19 vaccine. The method was immunoSEQ multiplex PCR; TCRdb's version includes in-frame clones alone and lacks a portion of them. The sample comprises 85,000 to 130,000 clones, roughly 90% of which are singletons, and roughly a sixth rests with the top ten. Here the sequenced sample was peripheral blood, taken on day 0 of AZD1222 vaccination. These receptors originate from an adult in good health.

The J gene is TRBJ1-2, the V gene TRBV7-9; TRBD1 matches at 7 bases. With 11 bases clipped from V and 3 bases from J, the junction kept 9 bases outside the gene matches. CDR3 length: 13 amino acids. CDR1 is SEHNR and CDR2 is FQNEAQ in the germline V gene (reference sequence). The CDR3: CAAHDRAYYGYTF. Here the CDR3 DNA reads TGTGCCGCTCACGACAGGGCCTACTATGGCTACACCTTC.

In DNA form, the CDR3 reads TGTGCCAGCTCACCACTGCGGTCCGCCTTAACAGATACGCAGTATTTT. Translating gives CASSPLRSALTDTQYF. The chain joins TRBV18 to TRBJ2-3; D is uncertain. CDR3 length: 16 amino acids. V lost 1 base, J lost 3 bases, and 14 bases lay in between. CDR1 and CDR2 (germline): KGHSH, LQKENI. The full variable domain, with the rest looked up from reference TRBV18 and TRBJ2-3, is NAGVMQNPRHLVRRRGQEARLRCSPMKGHSHVYWYRQLPEEGLKFMVYLQKENIIDESGMPKERFSAEFPKEGPSILRIQQVVRGDSAAYFCASSPLRSALTDTQYFGPGTRLTVL.